This record covers a single T cell receptor (beta chain). The sample is drawn from a study of T-cell reconstitution after alpha-beta-depleted transplantation in children. CDR3 length: 13 amino acids. From germline, CDR1 is DFQATT and CDR2 SNEGSKA (reference sequence). Trimming took off 1 base at V and 5 bases at J, with 11 bases between the two ends. Preparing the TCRbeta library involved the use of unique molecular identifiers. TCRdb independently ran MiXCR on the PCR reads; one entry per CDR3 protein. This sample yields 200,000 to 250,000 distinct CDR3 sequences, of which around 9.6% are seen a single time; roughly 6.2% belongs to the top ten.

The sequences come from PBMCs from the stem cell graft donor, collected from the stem cell graft. This sequence originates from a human donor who donated a stem cell graft to a child with acute lymphoblastic leukemia. This chain connects TRBV20-1 to TRBJ1-1; D might be TRBD1 (5 bases). For the CDR3, the DNA is TGCAGTGCTAGAGGCCCCGGGGGAACTGAAGCTTTCTTT. This encodes CSARGPGGTEAFF.